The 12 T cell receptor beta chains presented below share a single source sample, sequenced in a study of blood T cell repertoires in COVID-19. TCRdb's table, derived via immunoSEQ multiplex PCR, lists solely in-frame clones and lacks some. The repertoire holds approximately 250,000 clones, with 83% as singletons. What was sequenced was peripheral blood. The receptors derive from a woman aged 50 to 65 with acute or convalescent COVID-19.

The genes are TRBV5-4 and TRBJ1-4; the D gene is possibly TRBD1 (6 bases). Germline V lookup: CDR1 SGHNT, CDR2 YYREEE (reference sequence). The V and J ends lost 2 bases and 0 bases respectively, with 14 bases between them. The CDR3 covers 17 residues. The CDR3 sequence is CASSFIQGFATNEKLFF. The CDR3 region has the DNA TGTGCCAGCAGCTTCATACAGGGCTTTGCAACTAATGAAAAACTGTTTTTT.

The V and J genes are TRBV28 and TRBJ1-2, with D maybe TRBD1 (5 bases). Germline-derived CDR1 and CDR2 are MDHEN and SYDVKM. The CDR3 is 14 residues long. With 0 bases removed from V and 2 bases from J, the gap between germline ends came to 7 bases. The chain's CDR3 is CASSLWAGNYGYTF. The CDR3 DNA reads TGTGCCAGCAGTTTATGGGCAGGGAACTATGGCTACACCTTC.

The CDR3 sequence is CASSKTGEGPQHF. The CDR3 nucleotides read TGTGCCAGCAGTAAGACAGGGGAGGGACCCCAGCATTTT. The V and J genes are TRBV7-9 and TRBJ1-5; 8 bases fit TRBD1. Germline-derived CDR1 and CDR2 are SEHNR and FQNEAQ (reference sequence). The CDR3 has 13 residues. V dropped 6 bases and J dropped 10; count of bases not matched to a gene: 8.

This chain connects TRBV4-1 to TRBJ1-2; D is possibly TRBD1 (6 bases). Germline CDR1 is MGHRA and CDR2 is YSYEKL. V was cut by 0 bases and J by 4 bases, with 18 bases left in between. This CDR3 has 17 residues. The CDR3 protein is CASSQDSAAGASYGYTF. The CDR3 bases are TGCGCCAGCAGCCAAGATTCGGCGGCAGGGGCCTCCTATGGCTACACCTTC.

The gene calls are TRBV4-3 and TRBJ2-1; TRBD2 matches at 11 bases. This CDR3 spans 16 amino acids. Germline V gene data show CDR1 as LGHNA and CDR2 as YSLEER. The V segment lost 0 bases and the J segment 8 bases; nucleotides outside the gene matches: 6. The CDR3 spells CASSQDQLAGEYEQFF. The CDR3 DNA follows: TGCGCCAGCAGCCAAGATCAACTAGCGGGGGAGTATGAGCAGTTCTTC.

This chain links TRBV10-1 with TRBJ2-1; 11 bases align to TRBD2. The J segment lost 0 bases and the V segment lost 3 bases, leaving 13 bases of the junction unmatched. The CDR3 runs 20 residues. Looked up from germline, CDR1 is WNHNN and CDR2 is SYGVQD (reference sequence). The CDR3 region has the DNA TGCGCCAGCAGTGAAGGGCGGATAGCGGGGGGGAGGAGCTCCTACAATGAGCAGTTCTTC. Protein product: CASSEGRIAGGRSSYNEQFF.

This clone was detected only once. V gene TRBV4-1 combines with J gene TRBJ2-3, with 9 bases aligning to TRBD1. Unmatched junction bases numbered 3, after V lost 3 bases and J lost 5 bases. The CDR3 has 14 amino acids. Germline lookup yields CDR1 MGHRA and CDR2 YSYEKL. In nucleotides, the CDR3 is TGCGCCAGCAGCCAGGGACAGGGAGGAGATACGCAGTATTTT. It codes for CASSQGQGGDTQYF.

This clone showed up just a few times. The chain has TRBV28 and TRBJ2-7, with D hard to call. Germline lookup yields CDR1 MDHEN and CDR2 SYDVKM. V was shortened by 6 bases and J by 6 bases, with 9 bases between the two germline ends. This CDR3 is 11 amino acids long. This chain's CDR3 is CASSSHVEQYF. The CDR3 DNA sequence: TGTGCCAGCAGCTCACACGTCGAGCAGTACTTC.

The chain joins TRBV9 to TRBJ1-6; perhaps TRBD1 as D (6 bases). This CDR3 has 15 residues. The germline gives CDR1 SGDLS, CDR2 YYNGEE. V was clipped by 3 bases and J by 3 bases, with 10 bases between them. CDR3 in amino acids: CASSEGGFYNSPLHF. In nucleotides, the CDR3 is TGTGCCAGCAGCGAGGGGGGGTTCTATAATTCACCCCTCCACTTT.

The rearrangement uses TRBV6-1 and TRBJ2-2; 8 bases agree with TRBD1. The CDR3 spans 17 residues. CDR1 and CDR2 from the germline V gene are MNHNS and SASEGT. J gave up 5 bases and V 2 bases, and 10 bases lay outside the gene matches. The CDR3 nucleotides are TGTGCCAGCAGTGAAATAGGACAGGGCTACGGAACCGGGGAGCTGTTTTTT. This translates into CASSEIGQGYGTGELFF.

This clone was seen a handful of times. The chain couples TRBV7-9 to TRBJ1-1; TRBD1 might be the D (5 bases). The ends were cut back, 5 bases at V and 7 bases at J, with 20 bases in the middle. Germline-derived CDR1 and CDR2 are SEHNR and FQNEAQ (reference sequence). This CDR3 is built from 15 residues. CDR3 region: CASSDSLVGAGEAFF. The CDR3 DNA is TGTGCCAGCAGCGATAGCCTAGTAGGGGCCGGTGAAGCTTTCTTT. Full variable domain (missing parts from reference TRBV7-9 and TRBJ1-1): DTGVSQNPRHKITKRGQNVTFRCDPISEHNRLYWYRQTLGQGPEFLTYFQNEAQLEKSRLLSDRFSAERPKGSFSTLEIQRTEQGDSAMYLCASSDSLVGAGEAFFGQGTRLTVV.

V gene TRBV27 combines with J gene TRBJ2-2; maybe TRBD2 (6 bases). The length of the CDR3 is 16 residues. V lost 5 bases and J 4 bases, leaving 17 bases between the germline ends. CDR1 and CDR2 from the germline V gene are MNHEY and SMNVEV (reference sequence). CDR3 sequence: CASSGLAGRATGELFF. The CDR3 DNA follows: TGTGCCAGCAGTGGCCTTGCGGGGCGCGCCACCGGGGAGCTGTTTTTT.